This T cell receptor beta chain was observed in a study of early T cells in non-severe SARS-CoV-2 infection. Study context: Chains from this unsorted whole-blood bulk RNA could not be paired.

The V end was cut by 4 bases, the J end by 0 bases, with 13 bases between. The CDR3 loop spans 16 amino acids. Germline CDR1 is MGHDK and CDR2 is SYGVNS. The TCR library protocol attached unique molecular identifiers to the individual cDNA molecules. TCRdb analysed the 5' RACE reads with MiXCR anew, one entry per CDR3 protein. The table shows 45,000 or so distinct CDR3 sequences, with roughly 11% occurring only once. Study conclusions and caveats: The matching step, a VDJdb search, favored anti-spike CD8 responses and missed private and CD4 specificities.

There are many counts of this clonotype. Its antigen is unknown. The clonotype comes from an adult who was a healthcare worker with PCR-confirmed SARS-CoV-2 infection or an uninfected control (not recorded which). Sequencing used whole blood. V and J are TRBV25-1 and TRBJ1-5; D is uncertain. CDR3 region: CASSVSDGYSNQPQHF. In nucleotides, the CDR3 is TGTGCCAGCAGTGTATCGGACGGATATAGCAATCAGCCCCAGCATTTT.